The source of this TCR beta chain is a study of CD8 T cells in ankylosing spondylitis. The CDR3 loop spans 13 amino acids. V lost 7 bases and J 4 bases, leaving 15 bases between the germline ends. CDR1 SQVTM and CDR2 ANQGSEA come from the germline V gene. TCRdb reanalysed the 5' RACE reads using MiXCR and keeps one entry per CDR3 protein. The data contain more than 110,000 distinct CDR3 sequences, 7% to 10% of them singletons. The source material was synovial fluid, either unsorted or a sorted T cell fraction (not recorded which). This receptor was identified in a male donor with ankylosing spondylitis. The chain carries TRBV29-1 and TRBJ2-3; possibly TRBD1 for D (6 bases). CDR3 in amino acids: CSAEDSRADTQYF. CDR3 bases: TGCAGCGCTGAGGACAGCCGGGCAGATACGCAGTATTTT.